The entry that follows covers one T cell receptor (beta chain) sequence. This sample was included in a study of shared clonotypes between healthy human individuals. CDR3 size: 13 residues. Trimming removed 4 bases from V and 3 bases from J; junction bases left unmatched: 3. From germline, CDR1 is SQVTM and CDR2 ANQGSEA. Per the original data handling: Owing to the provision of junction-only sequences devoid of quality scores by immunoSEQ, filtering differed. Clones were sequenced by immunoSEQ multiplex PCR, and TCRdb holds only the in-frame ones, with some missing. That table furnishes V, J and clone size, whereas the DNA furnished D and trimming. The top ten hold around an eighth of the sample, which has fewer than 550,000 clones, nearly 80% seen once. There were only Caucasian adults among the donors, and all lived in Nashville, Tennessee.

The sequence was collected from a woman aged 40 to 55 in good health. Some clones in this sample may be carry-over from other donors' samples. The chain joins TRBV29-1 to TRBJ2-1; 7 bases align to TRBD2. Sequencing input: PBMCs. CDR3 sequence (DNA): TGCAGCGTTGGGGGGGGTTACTACAATGAGCAGTTCTTC. Amino acids: CSVGGGYYNEQFF.